The 19 T cell receptor beta chains listed next were all sequenced from one sample in a study of blood T cell repertoires in COVID-19. Sequenced by immunoSEQ multiplex PCR; TCRdb stores in-frame clones only, minus some. The sample holds 150,000 or so clones, 80% to 90% seen once. The sequenced sample consisted of peripheral blood. These receptors all stem from a man aged 80 or over with acute or convalescent COVID-19.

This clone was observed once. For the CDR3, the DNA is TGTGCCAGCAGCCAAGGTGACAGGTTCCCCTCCGAGCAGTACTTC. Protein sequence: CASSQGDRFPSEQYF. The chain carries TRBV14 and TRBJ2-7, with D perhaps TRBD1 (6 bases). Deletions cut 1 base from V and 6 bases from J, with 16 bases between. This CDR3 contains 15 residues. Germline V gene data show CDR1 as SGHDN and CDR2 as FVKESK.

This chain's CDR3 is CASSEAHRVEKLFF. The CDR3 bases are TGTGCCAGCAGTGAAGCACACAGGGTCGAAAAACTGTTTTTT. V is TRBV6-1 and J is TRBJ1-4; perhaps TRBD1 as D (6 bases). CDR1 is MNHNS and CDR2 is SASEGT in the germline V gene. The V gene lost 0 bases and the J gene lost 8 bases, with 10 bases spanning the gap. CDR3 size: 14 residues.

This rearrangement joins TRBV3-1 (or the pseudogene TRBV3-2) to TRBJ2-3, with D possibly TRBD2 on 6 matching bases. From germline, CDR1 is LGHDT and CDR2 YNNKEL (reference sequence). With 6 bases removed from V and 2 bases from J, the gap between germline ends came to 9 bases. The CDR3 consists of 13 residues. The CDR3 region is CASREGFTDTQYF. In nucleotides, the CDR3 is TGTGCCAGCAGGGAGGGTTTCACAGATACGCAGTATTTT.

The chain joins TRBV6-2 or TRBV6-3 to TRBJ2-1, with TRBD2 identical over 7 bases. Germline assignment: CDR1 MNHEY and CDR2 SVGEGT. There are 16 residues in the CDR3. Trimming at V came to 5 bases and at J to 8 bases, leaving 15 bases not matched to a gene. CDR3 in amino acids: CASSDAGGGSLDEQFF. CDR3 bases: TGTGCCAGCAGTGACGCTGGGGGGGGGTCTTTGGATGAGCAGTTCTTC.

Written as DNA, the CDR3 is TGTGCCAGCAGCTTAGGTCGCGCTACAGGGGCTTTCACCTACGAGCAGTACTTC. Residues: CASSLGRATGAFTYEQYF. V is TRBV7-2 and J is TRBJ2-7; 7 nucleotides line up with TRBD1. J lost 2 bases, V lost 1 base, and 14 bases had no gene match. CDR3 size: 18 residues. The germline V gene encodes CDR1 SGHTA and CDR2 FQGNSA.

J is TRBJ1-6 and V is TRBV5-1; TRBD1 aligns across 11 bases. Germline V lookup: CDR1 SGHRS, CDR2 YFSETQ. There are 14 residues in the CDR3. V trimming: 4 bases; J trimming: 10 bases; junction bases outside the gene matches: 4. CDR3 region: CASSAGQGASPLHF. The DNA for the CDR3 is TGCGCCAGCAGCGCCGGACAGGGGGCCTCACCCCTCCACTTT.

V is TRBV9 and J is TRBJ2-7; the D gene is possibly TRBD1 (6 bases). V lost 0 bases and J 6 bases, leaving 13 bases between the germline ends. This CDR3 is built from 14 residues. Germline-derived CDR1 and CDR2 are SGDLS and YYNGEE. The CDR3 spells CASSVGDRLGEQYF. In nucleotides, the CDR3 is TGTGCCAGCAGCGTAGGCGACAGGCTGGGCGAGCAGTACTTC.

V usage is TRBV7-6 and J usage is TRBJ2-7; 14 nucleotides align to TRBD2. The CDR3 loop spans 18 amino acids. The trim removed 3 bases at V and 0 bases at J, leaving 7 bases unmatched. Germline loops: CDR1 SGHVS, CDR2 FNYEAQ. CDR3 sequence: CASSFAQGTSGSSYEQYF. CDR3 coding DNA: TGTGCCAGCAGCTTCGCTCAAGGGACTAGCGGGAGCTCCTACGAGCAGTACTTC.

This clone appeared a few times. The rearrangement joins TRBV5-1 to TRBJ1-6; D is undetermined. The V gene's germline CDR1 is SGHRS and CDR2 YFSETQ. V shed 0 bases and J shed 7 bases, with 11 bases lying between them. This CDR3 region has 15 residues. The CDR3 bases are TGCGCCAGCAGCTTGGCGGCGACGGGGAATTCACCCCTCCACTTT. This sequence encodes CASSLAATGNSPLHF.

The J gene is TRBJ1-5, the V gene TRBV3-1 (or the pseudogene TRBV3-2); a possible D gene is TRBD1 (5 bases). The CDR3 length is 15 residues. Per germline, CDR1 LGHDT and CDR2 YNNKEL (reference sequence). Trimming removed 3 bases at V and 6 bases at J, with 15 bases between. The CDR3 loop is CASSQFTGSGQPQHF. The CDR3 nucleotides read TGTGCCAGCAGCCAGTTTACAGGATCCGGTCAGCCCCAGCATTTT.

V is TRBV28 and J is TRBJ1-6, with no clear D. Germline assignment: CDR1 MDHEN and CDR2 SYDVKM. The CDR3 loop spans 15 amino acids. V shed 3 bases and J shed 7 bases, with 13 bases lying between them. Here the CDR3 reads CASSLEGAGNSPLHF. In nucleotides, the CDR3 is TGTGCCAGCAGTTTGGAGGGAGCGGGAAATTCACCCCTCCACTTT. Filled out from reference TRBV28 and TRBJ1-6, the complete variable domain reads DVKVTQSSRYLVKRTGEKVFLECVQDMDHENMFWYRQDPGLGLRLIYFSYDVKMKEKGDIPEGYSVSREKKERFSLILESASTNQTSMYLCASSLEGAGNSPLHFGNGTRLTVT.

The J gene is TRBJ2-1, the V gene TRBV10-3, with 9 bases matching TRBD2. Per germline, CDR1 ENHRY and CDR2 SYGVKD. The CDR3 consists of 17 residues. J was trimmed by 0 bases and V by 4 bases; bases with no gene match: 7. CDR3 sequence (DNA): TGTGCCATCAGTGGACTAGCGGAACCGAGCTCCTACAATGAGCAGTTCTTC. It yields the protein CAISGLAEPSSYNEQFF.

The chain recombines TRBV2 with TRBJ1-1; 10 positions match TRBD1. Germline V gives CDR1 SNHLY, CDR2 FYNNEI. J gave up 6 bases and V 9 bases, and 7 bases lay outside the gene matches. This CDR3 has 13 residues. The CDR3 sequence: CASRTGGFSEAFF. In DNA form, the CDR3 reads TGTGCCAGTCGGACAGGGGGTTTCTCTGAAGCTTTCTTT.

J is TRBJ1-5 and V is TRBV18; D remains ambiguous. The CDR3 spans 13 residues. V was clipped by 3 bases and J by 4 bases, with 7 bases between them. Looked up from germline, CDR1 is KGHSH and CDR2 is LQKENI. The CDR3 sequence: CASSPGRNQPQHF. CDR3 sequence (DNA): TGTGCCAGCTCACCGGGGAGAAATCAGCCCCAGCATTTT.

This clone was observed once. The genes are TRBV5-4 and TRBJ1-1; TRBD1 matches 8 bases. Germline trimming cut 3 bases from V and 5 bases from J; bases unmatched to any gene: 9. Germline V gene sequence: CDR1 SGHNT, CDR2 YYREEE (reference sequence). The CDR3 has 15 amino acids. The CDR3: CASSSQGGLGTEAFF. Written as DNA, the CDR3 is TGTGCCAGCAGCTCACAGGGGGGCCTGGGGACTGAAGCTTTCTTT.

This clone was seen a few times. The chain couples TRBV4-1 to TRBJ2-7; possible D gene TRBD2, 6 bases. The CDR3 length is 18 residues. CDR1 and CDR2 (germline): MGHRA, YSYEKL. Trimming shortened V by 1 base and J by 3 bases, and 22 bases separated the two germline ends. The CDR3 loop reads CASSQAPPYGGEFYEQYF. The CDR3 DNA reads as TGCGCCAGCAGCCAAGCCCCCCCCTATGGCGGGGAATTCTACGAGCAGTACTTC.

The chain has TRBV25-1 and TRBJ2-1; the match to TRBD1 covers 10 bases. The trim removed 5 bases at V and 3 bases at J, leaving 4 bases unmatched. The CDR3 consists of 15 residues. Germline loops: CDR1 MGHDK, CDR2 SYGVNS. The CDR3 here is CASSWDRGNYNEQFF. CDR3 bases: TGTGCCAGCAGTTGGGACAGGGGAAACTACAATGAGCAGTTCTTC.

The chain uses TRBV2 and TRBJ2-2; weak D call: TRBD1 (5 bases). Germline V CDR1 and CDR2: SNHLY, FYNNEI. V lost 1 base to trimming and J lost 2 bases, with 8 bases between them. This CDR3 region has 15 residues. The CDR3 nucleotides are TGTGCCAGCAGTGAAGGTGGGGCCAACACCGGGGAGCTGTTTTTT. It translates to CASSEGGANTGELFF.

This chain connects TRBV14 to TRBJ2-1; 9 nucleotides align to TRBD2. There are 16 residues in the CDR3. The germline V gene has CDR1 SGHDN and CDR2 FVKESK. V lost 4 bases to trimming and J lost 7 bases; unmatched junction nucleotides: 11. CDR3 protein: CASSRLGLAGKNEQFF. CDR3 coding DNA: TGTGCCAGCAGCCGCCTGGGGCTAGCGGGAAAAAATGAGCAGTTCTTC.